This T cell receptor beta chain was identified during a study of blood T cells in healthy people across ages. Trimming cost V 8 bases and J 2 bases, with 9 bases left between them. The CDR3 has 12 amino acids. The germline V gene encodes CDR1 MNHEY and CDR2 SMNVEV (reference sequence). Around 10 milliliters was the volume of peripheral blood drawn from each donor. The second PCR ran roughly 6 to 11 cycles with a sample-barcoded 5' primer and J-beta primers. One entry per CDR3 protein results from TCRdb running MiXCR on the 5' RACE reads. The sample has under 2,000,000 distinct CDR3 sequences, around half seen once.

Sequencing used blood. The chain recombines TRBV27 with TRBJ2-5; no definite D call. The TCR sequence derives from a middle-aged woman in good health. The CDR3 is CASGTGQETQYF. Here the CDR3 DNA reads TGTGCCAGCGGTACCGGGCAAGAGACCCAGTACTTC.